This T cell receptor (beta chain) is drawn from a study of metastatic and nonmetastatic thyroid tumors. As for the study in general: Repertoires were compared across blood and tumor or nodule tissue from malignant and benign thyroid patients.

This clone was detected a few times. Germline V gene lookup returns CDR1 MDHEN and CDR2 SYDVKM. V gave up 6 bases and J gave up 3 bases, with 19 bases separating them. This CDR3 is built from 16 residues. Not a single patient had been given any form of treatment at any point before undergoing thyroid surgery. TCRdb redid the clone calls on the PCR reads using MiXCR. The table lists fewer than 70,000 clones, roughly 30% of them singletons, with less than 20% in the top ten. The chain couples TRBV28 to TRBJ2-3, with D possibly TRBD2 on 6 matching bases. The TCR comes from a female donor with papillary thyroid cancer or a benign thyroid nodule (not recorded which). Some clones in this sample may be carry-over from other donors' samples. The sample was blood. CDR3 residues: CASRKTIGRGTDTQYF. CDR3 coding DNA: TGTGCCAGCAGAAAGACTATCGGGAGAGGGACAGATACGCAGTATTTT.